One sample yielded the 22 T cell receptor beta chains listed below, sequenced in a study of T-cell memory formation after mild COVID-19. Each CDR3 protein gets one entry after TCRdb re-called the 5' RACE reads with MiXCR. This sample has about 560,000 distinct CDR3 sequences, with approximately 18% found just once. Sequenced material: PBMCs or a T cell subset sorted from them (not recorded which). These receptors originate from an adult woman who had mild COVID-19 (a few samples of this study predate the infection). Cell type and time point are not known.

This clonotype has a count of ten or more. The V and J genes are TRBV10-3 and TRBJ2-7, with D possibly TRBD2 on 6 matching bases. The CDR3 extends over 12 amino acids. Germline V gene sequence: CDR1 ENHRY, CDR2 SYGVKD. V was pared by 10 bases and J by 4 bases, with 14 bases between. This CDR3 reads CATRRGTYEQYF. The CDR3 region has the DNA TGTGCCACCAGGAGGGGTACATACGAGCAGTACTTC.

The chain combines TRBV11-2 with TRBJ2-2, with 8 bases identical to TRBD1. This CDR3 region has 16 residues. The junction had 8 bases not matched to a gene; V was cut back by 5 bases and J by 3 bases. The germline V gene encodes CDR1 SGHAT and CDR2 FQNNGV. The DNA for the CDR3 is TGTGCCAGCAGCGCCGTCGCAGGGGGCGACACCGGGGAGCTGTTTTTT. As protein: CASSAVAGGDTGELFF.

The DNA of the CDR3 is TGTGCCAGCAGTACCGACAAGGGGGGCAATCAGCCCCAGCATTTT. This codes for CASSTDKGGNQPQHF. The chain recombines TRBV2 with TRBJ1-5; TRBD1 is a possible D gene (6 bases). V was trimmed by 5 bases and J by 2 bases, leaving 13 bases between them. There are 15 residues in the CDR3. CDR1 and CDR2 from the germline V gene are SNHLY and FYNNEI.

V gene TRBV21-1 combines with J gene TRBJ2-1; TRBD1, the table's D call, was not compared with the DNA. TRBV21-1 is reported as a pseudogene. CDR3 length: 17 amino acids. As DNA, the CDR3 is TGTGCCAGCAGCAAAATCAGGGGGCGACTCCACTACAATGAGCAGTTCTTC. Amino acid sequence: CASSKIRGRLHYNEQFF.

The chain recombines TRBV4-3 with TRBJ2-1, with 12 bases identical to TRBD2. The CDR3 consists of 18 residues. V lost 4 bases to trimming and J lost 4 bases; unmatched junction nucleotides: 11. CDR1 and CDR2 from the germline V gene are LGHNA and YSLEER. This CDR3 reads CASSPSLAGGPRYNEQFF. The CDR3 bases are TGCGCCAGCAGCCCGTCCCTAGCGGGAGGGCCGAGATACAATGAGCAGTTCTTC.

In its sample, this clonotype was seen a few times. The rearrangement joins TRBV5-1 to TRBJ2-6; a possible D gene is TRBD1 (6 bases). Germline V lookup: CDR1 SGHRS, CDR2 YFSETQ. The CDR3 consists of 14 residues. The ends were cut back, 6 bases at V and 1 base at J, with 8 bases in the middle. The CDR3 nucleotides read TGCGCCAGCACAACAGGGTCTGGGGCCAACGTCCTGACTTTC. Encoded protein: CASTTGSGANVLTF.

This clonotype has just a few counts. The CDR3 DNA reads TGCGCCAGCAGCCAACCACATGGGACCGAAAATCAAGAGACCCAGTACTTC. The encoded protein is CASSQPHGTENQETQYF. The chain employs TRBV4-1 and TRBJ2-5; D might be TRBD1 or TRBD2, each matching 5 bases. V was cut by 2 bases and J by 2 bases, with 18 bases left in between. Germline CDR1 MGHRA, CDR2 YSYEKL. The CDR3 is 17 amino acids.

The chain employs TRBV5-1 and TRBJ2-7, with 14 bases identical to TRBD2. CDR3 length: 19 residues. Per the germline V gene, CDR1 is SGHRS and CDR2 is YFSETQ. J lost 0 bases, V lost 4 bases, and 12 bases had no gene match. The CDR3 nucleotides read TGCGCCAGCAGCCTGACAGGACTAGCGGGGGGCTCGAACTCCTACGAGCAGTACTTC. It is translated as CASSLTGLAGGSNSYEQYF.

This clonotype was seen a handful of times. The rearrangement uses TRBV5-1 and TRBJ1-2; maybe TRBD1 (5 bases). The germline CDR1 and CDR2 sequences are SGHRS and YFSETQ. The CDR3 spans 14 residues. Trimming pared 4 bases from V and 4 bases from J, leaving 14 bases between. CDR3 region: CASSITGTGYGYTF. The CDR3 DNA sequence: TGCGCCAGCAGCATCACCGGGACGGGCTATGGCTACACCTTC.

This clonotype turned up a few times. The chain joins TRBV12-3 or TRBV12-4 to TRBJ2-1, with 16 bases aligning to TRBD2. Trimming at V came to 1 base and at J to 4 bases, leaving 7 bases not matched to a gene. The CDR3 totals 19 residues. CDR3 nucleotide sequence: TGTGCCAGCAGTTTAGGGGGACTAGCGGGAGGGTCAGTTTACAATGAGCAGTTCTTC. Translating gives CASSLGGLAGGSVYNEQFF.

The chain carries TRBV20-1 and TRBJ1-1; D is uncertain. V gave up 1 base and J gave up 3 bases, with 9 bases separating them. This CDR3 has 13 residues. The germline gives CDR1 DFQATT, CDR2 SNEGSKA (reference sequence). DNA of the CDR3: TGCAGTGCTAGAGTTTCGGTTTACACTGAAGCTTTCTTT. Translating gives CSARVSVYTEAFF.

This chain links TRBV3-1 with TRBJ2-4, with 9 bases lining up with TRBD1. The CDR3 consists of 16 residues. Per germline, CDR1 LGHDT and CDR2 YNNKEL (reference sequence). V trimming: 2 bases; J trimming: 0 bases; junction bases outside the gene matches: 2. The CDR3 here is CASSQRTGEAKNIQYF. Here the CDR3 DNA reads TGTGCCAGCAGCCAACGGACAGGGGAAGCCAAAAACATTCAGTACTTC. Variable domain in full (rest from reference TRBV3-1 and TRBJ2-4): DTAVSQTPKYLVTQMGNDKSIKCEQNLGHDTMYWYKQDSKKFLKIMFSYNNKELIINETVPNRFSPKSPDKAHLNLHINSLELGDSAVYFCASSQRTGEAKNIQYFGAGTRLSVL.

This clonotype appeared a few times. The chain carries TRBV7-6 and TRBJ2-3, with 7 bases aligning to TRBD1. This CDR3 has 18 residues. V lost 5 bases and J lost 3; bases outside the gene matches: 17. CDR1 SGHVS and CDR2 FNYEAQ come from the germline V gene. Here the CDR3 DNA reads TGTGCCAGCAGCCTCGGTGGTGCAGGGGGTTTTTGGACAGATACGCAGTATTTT. Translating it yields CASSLGGAGGFWTDTQYF.

The chain couples TRBV30 to TRBJ2-7; TRBD1 agrees at 9 bases. The CDR3 is 13 residues long. Germline V gene data show CDR1 as GTSNPN and CDR2 as SVGIG (reference sequence). The V segment lost 6 bases and the J segment 3 bases; nucleotides outside the gene matches: 6. In nucleotides, the CDR3 is TGTGCCTGCATCCGGGACAGGGTCTACGAGCAGTACTTC. This encodes CACIRDRVYEQYF. Supplemented by reference TRBV30 and TRBJ2-7, the full variable domain reads SQTIHQWPATLVQPVGSPLSLECTVEGTSNPNLYWYRQAAGRGLQLLFYSVGIGQISSEVPQNLSASRPQDRQFILSSKKLLLSDSGFYLCACIRDRVYEQYFGPGTRLTVT.

This clonotype has only a few counts. This sequence joins TRBV5-1 and TRBJ2-2; D is tentatively TRBD1 or TRBD2 (5 bases each). The CDR3 is made up of 15 amino acids. CDR1 and CDR2 from the germline V gene are SGHRS and YFSETQ. The V end was cut by 4 bases, the J end by 3 bases, with 13 bases between. The CDR3 sequence: CASSTGRIDTGELFF. The CDR3 nucleotides are TGCGCCAGCAGCACGGGACGAATTGACACCGGGGAGCTGTTTTTT.

This clonotype was detected a few times. This chain joins TRBV30 and TRBJ2-7; TRBD1 matches 8 bases. The CDR3 consists of 16 residues. Germline V gene lookup returns CDR1 GTSNPN and CDR2 SVGIG (reference sequence). The junction had 15 bases not matched to a gene; V was cut back by 4 bases and J by 4 bases. CDR3 sequence: CAWKTGEVRSRYEQYF. CDR3 DNA sequence: TGTGCCTGGAAGACAGGGGAGGTTCGTTCGCGATACGAGCAGTACTTC.

The sample holds a few counts of this clonotype. Here the CDR3 DNA reads TGTGCCAGCAGCTTAATCCCAGGGAACTACGAGCAGTACTTC. Amino acids: CASSLIPGNYEQYF. V is TRBV7-3 and J is TRBJ2-7; tentative D call: TRBD1 (5 bases). This CDR3 is 14 amino acids long. V was clipped by 1 base and J by 3 bases, with 10 bases between them. Per germline, CDR1 SGHTA and CDR2 FQGTGA. Full variable domain (missing parts from reference TRBV7-3 and TRBJ2-7): GAGVSQTPSNKVTEKGKYVELRCDPISGHTALYWYRQSLGQGPEFLIYFQGTGAADDSGLPNDRFFAVRPEGSVSTLKIQRTERGDSAVYLCASSLIPGNYEQYFGPGTRLTVT.

The chain recombines TRBV4-1 with TRBJ2-2; 7 bases are a match to TRBD1. The CDR3 runs 19 residues. Germline trimming cut 0 bases from V and 4 bases from J; bases unmatched to any gene: 14. Germline V gives CDR1 MGHRA, CDR2 YSYEKL. CDR3 region: CASSQEAGDSGGATGELFF. The CDR3 DNA follows: TGCGCCAGCAGCCAAGAGGCTGGTGATTCAGGGGGAGCCACCGGGGAGCTGTTTTTT.

This clonotype was counted a few times. This chain connects TRBV20-1 to TRBJ2-7; no firm D call. V lost 1 base, J lost 6 bases, and 7 bases lay in between. In germline, CDR1 is DFQATT, CDR2 SNEGSKA (reference sequence). This CDR3 comprises 11 residues. CDR3 in amino acids: CSARGGFEQYF. CDR3 bases: TGCAGTGCTAGAGGGGGTTTCGAGCAGTACTTC.

This chain joins TRBV28 and TRBJ2-1, with TRBD2 matching 9 bases. Germline CDR1 reads MDHEN; CDR2 reads SYDVKM. Trimming cost V 5 bases and J 4 bases; bases outside gene matches: 6. The CDR3 is made up of 15 amino acids. The CDR3 here is CASSPRGGPYNEQFF. The CDR3 nucleotides are TGTGCCAGCAGTCCGCGGGGGGGCCCTTACAATGAGCAGTTCTTC. Looking up the rest from reference TRBV28 and TRBJ2-1 gives the full variable domain: DVKVTQSSRYLVKRTGEKVFLECVQDMDHENMFWYRQDPGLGLRLIYFSYDVKMKEKGDIPEGYSVSREKKERFSLILESASTNQTSMYLCASSPRGGPYNEQFFGPGTRLTVL.

This clonotype appeared a few times. This chain joins TRBV4-2 and TRBJ2-7, with TRBD2 identical over 8 bases. Germline loops: CDR1 LGHNA, CDR2 YNFKEQ. The CDR3 has 15 amino acids. V shed 1 base, J shed 4 bases, and the junction held 6 bases outside the gene matches. This chain's CDR3 is CASSQGLAKGYEQYF. The CDR3 nucleotides are TGTGCCAGCAGCCAAGGACTAGCGAAGGGATACGAGCAGTACTTC.

The chain recombines TRBV14 with TRBJ1-6; no definite D call. This CDR3 is built from 16 residues. CDR1 is SGHDN, CDR2 FVKESK, per germline. Trimming left V 5 bases short and J 0 bases short, with 11 bases between. In DNA form, the CDR3 reads TGTGCCAGCAGCGTCCGGACCCCCTCCTATAATTCACCCCTCCACTTT. Residues: CASSVRTPSYNSPLHF.